A single sample is the source of the 22 T cell receptor beta chains below, sequenced in a study of identical twins. Each CDR3 protein gets one entry after TCRdb re-called the 5' RACE reads with MiXCR. The table includes 200,000 to 250,000 distinct CDR3 sequences, more than 9% detected once. Sequences were obtained from memory T cells sorted from blood. These receptors were taken from a man over 45 in good health.

This clonotype was seen ten or more times. DNA for the CDR3: TGTGCCAGCAGCTTTACTAGCGGGAGGGCAGATACGCAGTATTTT. Its protein is CASSFTSGRADTQYF. This sequence joins TRBV7-2 and TRBJ2-3; 13 bases align to TRBD2. The junction had 1 base not matched to a gene; V was cut back by 3 bases and J by 4 bases. CDR1 is SGHTA and CDR2 is FQGNSA in the germline V gene. This CDR3 has 15 amino acids.

The rearrangement links TRBV15 to TRBJ2-1; 9 nucleotides match TRBD1. The germline V gene has CDR1 LNHNV and CDR2 YYDKDF (reference sequence). V lost 4 bases and J lost 4; bases outside the gene matches: 5. This CDR3 has 15 amino acids. The CDR3 loop is CATSKLDRGYNEQFF. The CDR3 region has the DNA TGTGCCACCAGCAAACTGGACAGGGGATACAATGAGCAGTTCTTC.

The gene calls are TRBV6-1 and TRBJ2-7; possible D gene TRBD1, 5 bases. CDR1 and CDR2 from the germline V gene are MNHNS and SASEGT. Trimming left V 5 bases short and J 6 bases short, with 17 bases between. The CDR3 consists of 14 residues. The CDR3 spells CASSPGLSAGEQYF. The CDR3, as DNA: TGTGCCAGCAGTCCAGGGCTTTCCGCCGGCGAGCAGTACTTC.

This clonotype has a count of ten or more. The chain combines TRBV5-1 with TRBJ2-3; TRBD2 matches 7 bases. The germline gives CDR1 SGHRS, CDR2 YFSETQ. The CDR3 has 15 amino acids. V lost 1 base and J lost 2; bases outside the gene matches: 4. In nucleotides, the CDR3 is TGCGCCAGCAGCTTGACTAGCGCTGACACAGATACGCAGTATTTT. It specifies CASSLTSADTDTQYF. Full variable domain (remainder filled in from reference TRBV5-1 and TRBJ2-3): KAGVTQTPRYLIKTRGQQVTLSCSPISGHRSVSWYQQTPGQGLQFLFEYFSETQRNKGNFPGRFSGRQFSNSRSEMNVSTLELGDSALYLCASSLTSADTDTQYFGPGTRLTVL.

This clonotype was recorded a few times. The chain couples TRBV28 to TRBJ2-5, with D unclear. The CDR3 covers 14 residues. The V end was cut by 2 bases, the J end by 1 base, with 8 bases between. Germline V lookup: CDR1 MDHEN, CDR2 SYDVKM. This CDR3 is CASSLAGFQETQYF. As DNA, the CDR3 is TGTGCCAGCAGTTTAGCCGGATTCCAAGAGACCCAGTACTTC.

V and J are TRBV5-1 and TRBJ2-2, with 8 positions matching TRBD2. Germline V gene sequence: CDR1 SGHRS, CDR2 YFSETQ. This CDR3 contains 15 residues. V shed 2 bases, J shed 5 bases, and the junction held 5 bases outside the gene matches. The CDR3 nucleotides read TGCGCCAGCAGCTTTTTAGCGGGAAGTACCGGGGAGCTGTTTTTT. It translates to CASSFLAGSTGELFF.

V is TRBV9 and J is TRBJ2-3; TRBD2 might be the D (8 bases). Trimming stripped 3 bases from V and 8 bases from J, with 28 bases between. Germline loops: CDR1 SGDLS, CDR2 YYNGEE. The CDR3 loop spans 18 amino acids. As DNA, the CDR3 is TGTGCCAGCAGCGCAGGGGGGAATTCTCGGGAGGGGTCCGGTACGCAGTATTTT. It specifies CASSAGGNSREGSGTQYF.

This clonotype was counted between two and nine times. The chain has TRBV20-1 and TRBJ2-7; TRBD2 aligns across 7 bases. CDR1 and CDR2 (germline): DFQATT, SNEGSKA (reference sequence). The CDR3 runs to 15 residues. With 6 bases clipped from V and 0 bases from J, the junction kept 11 bases outside the gene matches. CDR3 in DNA: TGCAGTGCCGCCCCCCCCCGCGGGAGCTCCTACGAGCAGTACTTC. Translated: CSAAPPRGSSYEQYF.

This clonotype was detected many times. The V call is TRBV6-1, the J call TRBJ2-1; D is unclear. The germline V and J ends were trimmed by 5 bases and 0 bases, with 11 bases remaining between them. CDR3 length: 15 residues. Germline-derived CDR1 and CDR2 are MNHNS and SASEGT. CDR3 region: CASSPRVSSYNEQFF. In nucleotides, the CDR3 is TGTGCCAGCAGTCCCCGGGTCAGCTCCTACAATGAGCAGTTCTTC.

This clonotype was recorded many times. The chain has TRBV2 and TRBJ2-2; a possible D gene is TRBD1 (5 bases). The V end lost 5 bases, the J end lost 1 base, and 8 bases lay between the germline ends. The CDR3 spans 14 residues. CDR1 and CDR2 from the germline V gene are SNHLY and FYNNEI. The CDR3 DNA follows: TGTGCCAGCAGTCCGACAGTGAACACCGGGGAGCTGTTTTTT. This gives the protein CASSPTVNTGELFF.

This clonotype was observed many times. The chain links TRBV20-1 to TRBJ2-1; 8 positions match TRBD1. The junction had 11 bases not matched to a gene; V was cut back by 2 bases and J by 5 bases. This CDR3 contains 16 residues. Germline V gene data show CDR1 as DFQATT and CDR2 as SNEGSKA (reference sequence). CDR3 loop: CSARKTSQGVDNEQFF. The CDR3 DNA reads TGCAGTGCTAGAAAAACCTCACAGGGGGTGGACAATGAGCAGTTCTTC.

This chain links TRBV10-3 with TRBJ1-1; D perhaps matches TRBD1 (6 bases). Germline CDR1 ENHRY, CDR2 SYGVKD. The V gene lost 6 bases and the J gene lost 3 bases, with 20 bases spanning the gap. The CDR3 sequence is 16 residues long. The CDR3 nucleotides are TGTGCCATCAGCGCCATCTTGTACAGGGCCGACACTGAAGCTTTCTTT. It codes for CAISAILYRADTEAFF.

This clonotype was seen a handful of times. This CDR3 reads CASSSRTSGSVEQFF. The CDR3 bases are TGTGCCAGCAGCTCGAGGACTAGCGGGAGTGTTGAGCAGTTCTTC. J is TRBJ2-1 and V is TRBV7-9; 13 bases fit TRBD2. J gave up 9 bases and V 4 bases, and 6 bases lay outside the gene matches. CDR1 SEHNR and CDR2 FQNEAQ come from the germline V gene (reference sequence). CDR3 size: 15 residues.

CDR3 DNA sequence: TGTGCCAGCAGTGTTACCGCCTACGAGCAGTACTTC. This gives the protein CASSVTAYEQYF. The chain combines TRBV12-3 or TRBV12-4 with TRBJ2-7, with unresolved D. The CDR3 has 12 residues. V shed 5 bases and J shed 2 bases, with 7 bases lying between them.

The CDR3 DNA reads TGTGCCAGCAGTTACTCCACTAGCGGGCATGAGCAGTTCTTC. Amino acids: CASSYSTSGHEQFF. The chain employs TRBV6-2 or TRBV6-3 and TRBJ2-1, with 9 bases matching TRBD2. After removal of 0 bases from V and 8 bases from J, the junction contained 2 bases not matched to a gene. The CDR3 totals 14 residues. Looked up from germline, CDR1 is MNHEY and CDR2 is SVGEGT.

This sequence joins TRBV27 and TRBJ2-1, with D perhaps matching TRBD1 (6 bases). The CDR3 totals 15 residues. Germline V gene lookup returns CDR1 MNHEY and CDR2 SMNVEV (reference sequence). V was cut by 5 bases and J by 0 bases, with 11 bases left in between. CDR3 residues: CASSQIRGSYNEQFF. CDR3 in DNA: TGTGCCAGCAGTCAAATCAGGGGCTCCTACAATGAGCAGTTCTTC.

This clonotype was observed a single time. The chain carries TRBV7-2 and TRBJ2-5; D is ambiguous. Trimming took off 2 bases at V and 2 bases at J, with 12 bases between the two ends. Germline V gives CDR1 SGHTA, CDR2 FQGNSA. This CDR3 has 15 amino acids. The CDR3 nucleotides read TGTGCCAGCAGCTTACTCCGGAGTATTCAAGAGACCCAGTACTTC. Translation gives CASSLLRSIQETQYF.

The rearrangement joins TRBV6-2 or TRBV6-3 to TRBJ2-2; D might be TRBD2 (5 bases). CDR1 and CDR2 (germline): MNHEY, SVGEGT. CDR3 length equals 13 residues. Between the trimmed V and J ends, which lost 5 bases and 4 bases, there was a span of 8 bases. The CDR3 coding sequence is TGTGCCAGCAGTCCACTAGGCACCGGGGAGCTGTTTTTT. It encodes CASSPLGTGELFF.

There are a few counts of this clonotype. The chain is built from TRBV4-2 and TRBJ2-5, with a possible D match to TRBD2 (5 bases). V lost 0 bases and J 4 bases, leaving 15 bases between the germline ends. There are 16 residues in the CDR3. Germline V gives CDR1 LGHNA, CDR2 YNFKEQ. This CDR3 reads CASSQDLTGSRETQYF. Written as DNA, the CDR3 is TGTGCCAGCAGCCAAGATCTTACGGGGTCTCGAGAGACCCAGTACTTC.

This clonotype was observed a handful of times. The chain carries TRBV3-1 and TRBJ1-2; the match to TRBD1 covers 9 bases. This CDR3 region has 13 residues. Unmatched junction bases numbered 4, after V lost 3 bases and J lost 8 bases. The germline gives CDR1 LGHDT, CDR2 YNNKEL (reference sequence). The chain's CDR3 is CASSQWTGEGYTF. CDR3 in DNA: TGTGCCAGCAGCCAGTGGACAGGGGAAGGCTACACCTTC.

This clonotype has more than one count but fewer than ten. This chain joins TRBV4-3 and TRBJ2-1, with 14 bases fitting TRBD2. The V and J ends lost 3 bases and 12 bases, in that order; junction bases with no gene match: 13. Germline CDR1 reads LGHNA; CDR2 reads YSLEER. The CDR3 has 17 residues. As DNA, the CDR3 is TGCGCCAGCAGCCAGCTCACGGGACTAGCGGGAGAGGGGAGGCAGTTCTTC. Protein product: CASSQLTGLAGEGRQFF.

Comment on this clonotype: At one end the junction does not follow the germline gene, possibly because of a read error. The chain joins TRBV20-1 to TRBJ1-2; the match to TRBD1 covers 7 bases. CDR3 size: 14 residues. The V gene's germline CDR1 is DFQATT and CDR2 SNEGSKA (reference sequence). The CDR3 reads CSARGGQINYGYTF. CDR3 nucleotides: TGCAGTGCCAGAGGGGGACAGATAAACTATGGCTACACCTTC.